This TCR beta chain comes out of a study of blood T cells in healthy people across ages. General study findings and limits: With unsorted PBMCs, a conclusive comparison of naive versus antigen-experienced cells was not possible.

The CDR3 has 14 amino acids. Per germline, CDR1 SGDLS and CDR2 YYNGEE. Trimming shortened V by 3 bases and J by 4 bases, and 13 bases separated the two germline ends. A word on this clonotype: Its antigen remains unidentified.

A sample-barcoded 5' primer and a J-beta primer mix were used in a second PCR of roughly 6 to 11 cycles. A single record per CDR3 protein comes from TCRdb applying MiXCR to the 5' RACE reads. The data show more than 650,000 distinct CDR3 sequences, with about 55% seen just once and about 42% held by the top ten. The chain is built from TRBV9 and TRBJ1-2; TRBD1 might be the D (5 bases). Specimen: blood. This sequence originates from a man aged 80 or over in good health. The CDR3 sequence: CASSEGTRGYGYTF. CDR3 in DNA: TGTGCCAGCAGCGAGGGGACTAGGGGCTATGGCTACACCTTC.